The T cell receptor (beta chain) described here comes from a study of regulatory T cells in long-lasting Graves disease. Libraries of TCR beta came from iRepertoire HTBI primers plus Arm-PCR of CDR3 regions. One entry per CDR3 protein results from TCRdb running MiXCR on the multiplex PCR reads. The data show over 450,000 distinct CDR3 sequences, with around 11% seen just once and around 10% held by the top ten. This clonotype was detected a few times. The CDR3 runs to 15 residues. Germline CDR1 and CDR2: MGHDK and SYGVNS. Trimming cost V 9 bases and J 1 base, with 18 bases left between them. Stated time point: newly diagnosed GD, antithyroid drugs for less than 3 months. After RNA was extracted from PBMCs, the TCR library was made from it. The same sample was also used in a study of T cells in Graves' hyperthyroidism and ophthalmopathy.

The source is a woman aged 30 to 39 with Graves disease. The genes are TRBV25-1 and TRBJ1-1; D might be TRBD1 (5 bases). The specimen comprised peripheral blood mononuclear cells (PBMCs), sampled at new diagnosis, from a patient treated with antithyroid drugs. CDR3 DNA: TGTGCCAGACTTCGGGGGTCTGAAGGGAACACTGAAGCTTTCTTT. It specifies CARLRGSEGNTEAFF.